This T cell receptor beta chain was identified in a study of technical replicates of blood from several donors. CDR3 length: 14 residues. CDR1 and CDR2 (germline): MNHNY, SVGAGI (reference sequence). Trimming removed 7 bases at V and 0 bases at J, with 10 bases between. Generated by immunoSEQ multiplex PCR, the TCRdb table keeps only in-frame clones and is missing some. The repertoire includes more than 75,000 clones, almost 97% of them detected once, and around 0.4% sits in the top ten. The V call is TRBV6-6, the J call TRBJ2-1, with D possibly matching TRBD1 (6 bases). The source material was T cells isolated from PBMCs. The receptor comes from a human donor in good health. CDR3 residues: CASNQGSSYNEQFF. Written as DNA, the CDR3 is TGTGCCAGCAACCAGGGGAGCTCCTACAATGAGCAGTTCTTC.